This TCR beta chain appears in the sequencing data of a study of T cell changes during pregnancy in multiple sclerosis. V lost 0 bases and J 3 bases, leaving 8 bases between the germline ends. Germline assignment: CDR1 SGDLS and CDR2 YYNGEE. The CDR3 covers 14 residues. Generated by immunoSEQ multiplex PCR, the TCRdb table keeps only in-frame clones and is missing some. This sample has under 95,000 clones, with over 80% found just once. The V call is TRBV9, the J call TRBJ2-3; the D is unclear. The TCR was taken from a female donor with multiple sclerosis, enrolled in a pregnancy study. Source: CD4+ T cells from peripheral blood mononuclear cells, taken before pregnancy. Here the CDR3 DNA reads TGTGCCAGCAGCGTAGGTACGGTTACAGATACGCAGTATTTT. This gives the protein CASSVGTVTDTQYF.